This passage covers 13 T cell receptor beta chains from one sample sequenced in a study of T cell repertoires in cytomegalovirus infection (dated by TCRdb to about 2019). The instrument given in TCRdb is Illumina HiSeq 1500. TCRdb reprocessing: public reads trimmed at Q25 with fastp, clones called with MiXCR, in-frame beta chains kept. Identical CDR3 protein sequences are pooled into one entry, listed with their most common genes and DNA. The sample table contains 400,000 to 550,000 distinct CDR3 sequences; only one count was recorded for 10% to 12% of them. Roughly 10% of the sample is held by the ten biggest clonotypes. The sequencing input was PBMCs. The source is a human donor in good health (CMV status not recorded). Some clones in this sample may be carry-over from other donors' samples.

This clonotype was recorded at least ten times. The CDR3 region has the DNA TGTGCCAGCAGTTCGGAGAGGAACACTGAAGCTTTCTTT. It translates to CASSSERNTEAFF. The V gene is TRBV12-3 or TRBV12-4, the J gene TRBJ1-1; unclear D gene. V was pared by 4 bases and J by 1 base, with 7 bases between. The CDR3 is 13 amino acids.

The chain links TRBV29-1 to TRBJ2-2; TRBD2 matches 11 bases. The CDR3 has 14 residues. The trim removed 6 bases at V and 1 base at J, leaving 1 base unmatched. Germline V gene sequence: CDR1 SQVTM, CDR2 ANQGSEA. For the CDR3, the DNA is TGCAGCGTGACTAGCGGGGTGAACACCGGGGAGCTGTTTTTT. This sequence encodes CSVTSGVNTGELFF.

This clonotype was found many times. The V gene is TRBV7-8, the J gene TRBJ2-6, with a possible D match to TRBD1 (6 bases). The CDR3 is 16 residues long. Germline CDR1 SGHVS, CDR2 FQNEAQ. V shed 3 bases and J shed 0 bases, with 9 bases lying between them. The DNA for the CDR3 is TGTGCCAGCAGCTTCACAGGGCTCTCTGGGGCCAACGTCCTGACTTTC. It encodes CASSFTGLSGANVLTF.

This clonotype was recorded many times. The rearrangement joins TRBV2 to TRBJ2-5, with TRBD1 identical over 8 bases. The CDR3 spans 15 residues. J lost 1 base, V lost 5 bases, and 6 bases had no gene match. From germline, CDR1 is SNHLY and CDR2 FYNNEI. The CDR3 region is CASSIGQGPQETQYF. CDR3 DNA sequence: TGTGCCAGCAGTATCGGACAGGGCCCCCAAGAGACCCAGTACTTC.

A few counts support this clonotype. The gene calls are TRBV5-6 and TRBJ2-3; tentative D call: TRBD1 (6 bases). V lost 2 bases and J 2 bases, leaving 9 bases between the germline ends. CDR1 is SGHDT and CDR2 is YYEEEE in the germline V gene. The CDR3 is made up of 14 amino acids. The chain's CDR3 is CASSLNRVTDTQYF. CDR3 coding DNA: TGTGCCAGCAGCTTAAACAGGGTCACAGATACGCAGTATTTT.

This clonotype was seen repeatedly, ten times or more. The chain couples TRBV19 to TRBJ1-4; 7 bases are shared with TRBD1. Germline V gene lookup returns CDR1 LNHDA and CDR2 SQIVND (reference sequence). V lost 5 bases and J lost 7; bases outside the gene matches: 7. This CDR3 has 14 amino acids. DNA for the CDR3: TGTGCCAGTAGTGCGGGACAGTGGGGTGAAAAACTGTTTTTT. Translating gives CASSAGQWGEKLFF.

This clonotype was seen at least ten times. CDR3: CAVQTSGGGETQYF. The CDR3 nucleotides are TGTGCCGTTCAGACTAGCGGGGGCGGCGAGACCCAGTACTTC. This chain uses TRBV12-3 or TRBV12-4 with TRBJ2-5; 12 bases are shared with TRBD2. Trimming at V came to 11 bases and at J to 5 bases, leaving 9 bases not matched to a gene. This CDR3 is built from 14 residues.

This clonotype was observed a handful of times. The chain joins TRBV7-9 to TRBJ2-1; D not resolved. The V end lost 1 base, the J end lost 5 bases, and 30 bases lay between the germline ends. The CDR3 is 21 residues long. CDR1 and CDR2 (germline): SEHNR, FQNEAQ (reference sequence). Here the CDR3 reads CASSLGWASKPPPLLNNEQFF. The DNA for the CDR3 is TGTGCCAGCAGCTTAGGGTGGGCCAGCAAGCCTCCACCGCTCTTAAACAATGAGCAGTTCTTC. The full variable domain, its missing parts supplied by reference TRBV7-9 and TRBJ2-1, is DTGVSQNPRHKITKRGQNVTFRCDPISEHNRLYWYRQTLGQGPEFLTYFQNEAQLEKSRLLSDRFSAERPKGSFSTLEIQRTEQGDSAMYLCASSLGWASKPPPLLNNEQFFGPGTRLTVL.

This clonotype appeared many times. The genes are TRBV7-9 and TRBJ1-2, with 7 bases aligning to TRBD1. This CDR3 contains 14 residues. The germline CDR1 and CDR2 sequences are SEHNR and FQNEAQ (reference sequence). With 4 bases clipped from V and 5 bases from J, the junction kept 7 bases outside the gene matches. For the CDR3, the DNA is TGTGCCAGCAGCTCCGGGACAGCACTTTATGGCTACACCTTC. It encodes CASSSGTALYGYTF.

This clonotype was detected ten times or more. The chain uses TRBV20-1 and TRBJ2-3; 7 bases map to TRBD2. Germline loops: CDR1 DFQATT, CDR2 SNEGSKA (reference sequence). The CDR3 runs to 15 residues. V gave up 0 bases and J gave up 3 bases; unmatched junction bases: 6. CDR3 DNA: TGCAGTGCTAGAGATGGACGGGAGGAGACAGATACGCAGTATTTT. This gives the protein CSARDGREETDTQYF.

The chain is built from TRBV3-1 and TRBJ1-1; TRBD1 matches at 9 bases. CDR1 LGHDT and CDR2 YNNKEL come from the germline V gene (reference sequence). The CDR3 totals 14 residues. V shed 4 bases and J 6 bases; nucleotides not matched to a gene: 6. CDR3 sequence reads: CASSLMDRGPEAFF. The CDR3 DNA sequence: TGTGCCAGCAGCCTGATGGACAGGGGTCCTGAAGCTTTCTTT. The full variable domain, with the rest looked up from reference TRBV3-1 and TRBJ1-1, is DTAVSQTPKYLVTQMGNDKSIKCEQNLGHDTMYWYKQDSKKFLKIMFSYNNKELIINETVPNRFSPKSPDKAHLNLHINSLELGDSAVYFCASSLMDRGPEAFFGQGTRLTVV.

This clonotype was seen repeatedly, ten times or more. The rearrangement joins TRBV28 to TRBJ2-5; 11 bases align to TRBD1. V dropped 7 bases and J dropped 2; count of bases not matched to a gene: 6. The CDR3 runs 15 residues. The V gene's germline CDR1 is MDHEN and CDR2 SYDVKM. CDR3 nucleotides: TGTGCCAGCACCCAAGGGACAGGGGGACAAGAGACCCAGTACTTC. Protein sequence: CASTQGTGGQETQYF.

This clonotype was observed many times. The V gene is TRBV11-2, the J gene TRBJ1-2, with no clear D. Trimming stripped 3 bases from V and 1 base from J, with 0 bases between. In germline, CDR1 is SGHAT, CDR2 FQNNGV. The CDR3 consists of 11 residues. CDR3 sequence (DNA): TGTGCCAGCAGCTTTAACTATGGCTACACCTTC. Translation: CASSFNYGYTF.